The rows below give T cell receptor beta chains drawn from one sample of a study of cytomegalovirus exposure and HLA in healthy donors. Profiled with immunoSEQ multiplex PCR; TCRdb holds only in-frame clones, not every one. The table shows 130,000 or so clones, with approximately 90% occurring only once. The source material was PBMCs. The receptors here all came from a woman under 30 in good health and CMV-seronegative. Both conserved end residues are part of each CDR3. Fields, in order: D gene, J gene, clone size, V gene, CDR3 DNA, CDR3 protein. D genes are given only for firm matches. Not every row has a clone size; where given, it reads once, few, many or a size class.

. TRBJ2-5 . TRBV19 TGTGCCAGTAGCGAATATCACGGAGAAGAGACCCAGTACTTC CASSEYHGEETQYF
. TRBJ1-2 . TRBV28 TGTGCCAGCAGTTGGGCGGGGGGCGATGGCTACACCTTC CASSWAGGDGYTF
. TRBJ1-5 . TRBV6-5 TGTGCCAGCAGTTACTCGTACAATCAGCCCCAGCATTTT CASSYSYNQPQHF
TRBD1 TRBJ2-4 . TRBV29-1 TGCAGCGTTGAAACGGGGAAGGGGGCGAACATTCAGTACTTC CSVETGKGANIQYF
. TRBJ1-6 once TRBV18 TGTGCCAGCTCACCCGCTATTTTGAGCTCCTATAATTCACCCCTCCACTTT CASSPAILSSYNSPLHF
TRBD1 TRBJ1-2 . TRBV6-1 TGTGCCAGCAGTGGGGACAGGGGCGGCTACACCTTC CASSGDRGGYTF
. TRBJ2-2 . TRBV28 TGTGCCAGCAGTTTATGGAGGACAGCTAACACCGGGGAGCTGTTTTTT CASSLWRTANTGELFF
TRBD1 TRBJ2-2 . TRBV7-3 TGTGCCAGCAGCGCACAGGGGGTCACCGGGGAGCTGTTTTTT CASSAQGVTGELFF
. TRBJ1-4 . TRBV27 TGTGCCAGGAGGTGTAGAACTAATGAAAAACTGTTTTTT CARRCRTNEKLFF
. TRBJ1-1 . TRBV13 TGTGCCAGCATTAAACTTCCTATCAGGGGTGTGGGCACTGAAGCTTTCTTT CASIKLPIRGVGTEAFF
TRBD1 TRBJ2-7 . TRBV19 TGTGCCAGTAGTATCTGGGACAGGGGGCGAAACGAGCAGTACTTC CASSIWDRGRNEQYF
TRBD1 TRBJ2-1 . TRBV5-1 TGCGCCAGCAGCTTGTTGGGACAGGTTTCAGGCAATGAGCAGTTCTTC CASSLLGQVSGNEQFF
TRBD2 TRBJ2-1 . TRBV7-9 TGTGCCAGCAGCTTAGGGACTAGCGGGAGGTTAGGGAATGAGCAGTTCTTC CASSLGTSGRLGNEQFF
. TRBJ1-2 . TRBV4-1 TGCGCCAGCAGCCAAGTGACAAATGGCTATGGCTACACCTTC CASSQVTNGYGYTF
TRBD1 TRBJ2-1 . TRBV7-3 TGTGCCAGCAGCTTAGTCCCAGACAGGGGGCCCAATGAGCAGTTCTTC CASSLVPDRGPNEQFF
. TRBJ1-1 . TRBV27 TGTGCCAGCAGTTTTTCGGGTGGCACTGAAGCTTTCTTT CASSFSGGTEAFF
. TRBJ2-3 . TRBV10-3 TGTGCCATCAGTGGGAGCCTCACAGATACGCAGTATTTT CAISGSLTDTQYF
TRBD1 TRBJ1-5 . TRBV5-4 TGTGCCAGCAGCTTGACCGGGACAGGGGCCAATCAGCCCCAGCATTTT CASSLTGTGANQPQHF
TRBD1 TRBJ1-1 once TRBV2 TGTGCCAGCAGTCCGGGACAGGGGGCTGGCACTGAAGCTTTCTTT CASSPGQGAGTEAFF
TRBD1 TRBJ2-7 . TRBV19 TGTGCCAGTAGTTCGAGGACAGGGGCCTCCTACGAGCAGTACTTC CASSSRTGASYEQYF
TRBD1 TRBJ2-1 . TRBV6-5 TGTGCCAGCAGTTCGGACAGGGGAGGTGAGCAGTTCTTC CASSSDRGGEQFF
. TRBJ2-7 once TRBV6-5 TGTGCCAGCAGTTACTCGGACAGTCCAAGCTCCTACGAGCAGTACTTC CASSYSDSPSSYEQYF
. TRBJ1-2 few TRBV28 TGTGCCAGCAGTTTAGCAGCTAACTATGGCTACACCTTC CASSLAANYGYTF